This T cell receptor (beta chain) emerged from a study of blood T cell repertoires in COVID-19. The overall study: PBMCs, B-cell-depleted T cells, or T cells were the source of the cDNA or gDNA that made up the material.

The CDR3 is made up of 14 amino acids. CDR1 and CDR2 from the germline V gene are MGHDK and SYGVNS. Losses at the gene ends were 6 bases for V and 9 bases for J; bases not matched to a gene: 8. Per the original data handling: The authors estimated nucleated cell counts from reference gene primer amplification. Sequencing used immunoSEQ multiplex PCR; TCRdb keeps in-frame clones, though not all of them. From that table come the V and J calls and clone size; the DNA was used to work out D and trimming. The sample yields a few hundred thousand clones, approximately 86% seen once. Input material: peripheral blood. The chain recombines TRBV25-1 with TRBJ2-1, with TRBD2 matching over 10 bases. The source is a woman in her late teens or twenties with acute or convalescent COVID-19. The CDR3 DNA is TGTGCCAGCAGGGAGCGGGAGGGCCAAGGTGAGCAGTTCTTC. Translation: CASREREGQGEQFF. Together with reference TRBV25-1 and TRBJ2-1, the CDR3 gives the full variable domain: EADIYQTPRYLVIGTGKKITLECSQTMGHDKMYWYQQDPGMELHLIHYSYGVNSTEKGDLSSESTVSRIRTEHFPLTLESARPSHTSQYLCASREREGQGEQFFGPGTRLTVL.